This entry lists 11 T cell receptor beta chains sequenced from one sample in a study of blood T cell repertoires in COVID-19. Sequenced by immunoSEQ multiplex PCR; TCRdb stores in-frame clones only, minus some. The sample shows roughly 330,000 clones, over 75% of them seen only once. The sample comprised PBMCs or T cells enriched from blood (not recorded which). The receptors derive from a woman between 18 and 29 years old who had recovered from COVID-19.

The chain uses TRBV9 and TRBJ1-2, with D hard to call. Germline assignment: CDR1 SGDLS and CDR2 YYNGEE. V was shortened by 4 bases and J by 6 bases, with 13 bases between the two germline ends. This CDR3 has 13 residues. As DNA, the CDR3 is TGTGCCAGCAGCTCCCGAGAACTCCATGGCTACACCTTC. The encoded protein is CASSSRELHGYTF.

The V call is TRBV28, the J call TRBJ1-5, with D maybe TRBD1 (6 bases). V lost 5 bases to trimming and J lost 0 bases, with 26 bases between them. Germline loops: CDR1 MDHEN, CDR2 SYDVKM. This CDR3 region has 20 residues. The CDR3 loop reads CASSPTDGDTFAYSNQPQHF. The CDR3 nucleotides read TGTGCCAGCAGTCCAACCGATGGGGACACCTTCGCTTATAGCAATCAGCCCCAGCATTTT.

The chain joins TRBV13 to TRBJ2-7, with TRBD1 matching over 8 bases. Germline V gene data show CDR1 as PRHDT and CDR2 as FYEKMQ (reference sequence). This CDR3 region has 13 residues. V gave up 5 bases and J gave up 5 bases; unmatched junction bases: 5. The CDR3 region has the DNA TGTGCCAGCAGCATCCGACAGGGGAACGAGCAGTACTTC. Protein product: CASSIRQGNEQYF.

In this sample, this clone turned up a few times. V usage is TRBV4-1 and J usage is TRBJ1-1; TRBD1 agrees at 8 bases. Germline values: CDR1 MGHRA, CDR2 YSYEKL. This CDR3 has 17 residues. V lost 0 bases and J lost 1; bases outside the gene matches: 7. CDR3 residues: CASSQDGKGTGNTEAFF. The CDR3 coding sequence is TGCGCCAGCAGCCAAGATGGTAAGGGGACAGGGAACACTGAAGCTTTCTTT.

This chain connects TRBV28 to TRBJ1-2; D gene ambiguous. Looked up from germline, CDR1 is MDHEN and CDR2 is SYDVKM. The length of the CDR3 is 14 residues. Trimming removed 5 bases at V and 3 bases at J, with 13 bases between. The CDR3 sequence is CASSRPGLDYGYTF. CDR3 coding DNA: TGTGCCAGCAGTCGACCTGGGCTGGACTATGGCTACACCTTC.

V is TRBV27 and J is TRBJ1-6; 7 bases match TRBD1. CDR3 size: 15 residues. From germline, CDR1 is MNHEY and CDR2 SMNVEV (reference sequence). The trim removed 6 bases at V and 7 bases at J, leaving 9 bases unmatched. The CDR3 DNA reads as TGTGCCAGCAGCCGACAGGGACCGTGGAATTCACCCCTCCACTTT. Translated: CASSRQGPWNSPLHF.

This clone has more than one count but fewer than ten. CDR3 amino acids: CASSVGQTSYEQYF. The DNA for the CDR3 is TGTGCCAGCAGCGTGGGACAAACTAGCTACGAGCAGTACTTC. The chain uses TRBV9 and TRBJ2-7, with D maybe TRBD1 (6 bases). The CDR3 totals 14 residues. Trimming shortened V by 2 bases and J by 3 bases, and 12 bases separated the two germline ends. The V gene's germline CDR1 is SGDLS and CDR2 YYNGEE.

The chain employs TRBV5-1 and TRBJ2-7; 7 bases map to TRBD1. Trimming took 1 base from V and 1 from J; bases not matched to a gene: 11. The germline V gene has CDR1 SGHRS and CDR2 YFSETQ. This CDR3 comprises 17 residues. CDR3: CASSLYIGDSLSYEQYF. CDR3 in DNA: TGCGCCAGCAGCTTGTATATCGGGGACAGCTTATCCTACGAGCAGTACTTC.

CDR3 region: CASSFGREGLSTGELFF. The CDR3 DNA is TGCGCCAGCAGCTTCGGGCGGGAGGGCCTTAGCACCGGGGAGCTGTTTTTT. This chain joins TRBV5-1 and TRBJ2-2; the match to TRBD2 covers 9 bases. This CDR3 is built from 17 residues. Trimming removed 2 bases from V and 4 bases from J; junction bases left unmatched: 9. CDR1 SGHRS and CDR2 YFSETQ come from the germline V gene.

The chain carries TRBV30 and TRBJ1-5; D is perhaps TRBD1 (5 bases). V shed 2 bases and J shed 2 bases, with 10 bases lying between them. The CDR3 length is 14 residues. Per the germline V gene, CDR1 is GTSNPN and CDR2 is SVGIG (reference sequence). The CDR3 region is CAWSRGGGNQPQHF. Written as DNA, the CDR3 is TGTGCCTGGAGTAGGGGTGGAGGCAATCAGCCCCAGCATTTT.

The V gene is TRBV30, the J gene TRBJ1-3, with no clear D. V lost 3 bases and J 0 bases, leaving 21 bases between the germline ends. This CDR3 is 18 amino acids long. Germline V CDR1 and CDR2: GTSNPN, SVGIG (reference sequence). The CDR3 DNA reads TGTGCCTGGAGGCGAACGGGGTTTGGCAGGTTCTCTGGAAACACCATATATTTT. Encoded protein: CAWRRTGFGRFSGNTIYF. Full variable domain (outside the CDR3, taken from reference TRBV30 and TRBJ1-3): SQTIHQWPATLVQPVGSPLSLECTVEGTSNPNLYWYRQAAGRGLQLLFYSVGIGQISSEVPQNLSASRPQDRQFILSSKKLLLSDSGFYLCAWRRTGFGRFSGNTIYFGEGSWLTVV.